Listed below are T cell receptor beta chains from one sample, sequenced in a study of cytomegalovirus exposure and HLA in healthy donors. Some clones are missing from TCRdb's copy, which holds only in-frame ones; the method was immunoSEQ multiplex PCR. Among around 110,000 clones listed, around 10% were seen once. Sequenced sample: PBMCs. All receptors derive from a man aged 25 to 45 in good health and CMV-seronegative. The CDR3 runs from the conserved cysteine through the conserved F or W. A D gene is named only where the DNA matches it firmly. The size of a clone is reported for some rows only, either as once, few or many, or as a class for expanded clones.

cdr3_aa,cdr3_nt,v_call,clone_size,j_call,d_call
CASGQGPPEAFF,TGTGCCAGCGGACAGGGTCCACCTGAAGCTTTCTTT,TRBV28,few,TRBJ1-1,TRBD1
CASSVVGGPGNTIYF,TGTGCCAGCAGCGTAGTTGGGGGCCCTGGAAACACCATATATTTT,TRBV9,NA,TRBJ1-3,NA
CASTSTQALSYEQYF,TGTGCCAGCACCTCTACACAAGCGCTGTCCTACGAGCAGTACTTC,TRBV21-1,NA,TRBJ2-7,NA
CAISEQGQTSYNEQFF,TGTGCCATCAGTGAGCAGGGACAGACCTCCTACAATGAGCAGTTCTTC,TRBV10-3,NA,TRBJ2-1,TRBD1
CASSSRAADTQYF,TGTGCCAGCAGTTCCAGGGCTGCAGATACGCAGTATTTT,TRBV27,NA,TRBJ2-3,NA
CASSFQTPLEGAFF,TGTGCCAGCAGCTTCCAAACGCCGCTGGAGGGAGCTTTCTTT,TRBV11-2,NA,TRBJ1-1,NA
CASSPGNYNSPLHF,TGTGCCAGTAGTCCGGGAAACTATAATTCACCCCTCCACTTT,TRBV19,NA,TRBJ1-6,NA
CASSYEEFGSGNTIYF,TGTGCCAGCAGTTACGAGGAGTTCGGATCGGGAAACACCATATATTTT,TRBV6-6,NA,TRBJ1-3,NA
CASQIDRVNYNEQFF,TGTGCCAGCCAAATCGACAGGGTCAACTACAATGAGCAGTTCTTC,TRBV6-1,NA,TRBJ2-1,TRBD1
CASFGQGDYGYTF,TGTGCCAGCTTTGGACAGGGTGACTATGGCTACACCTTC,TRBV28,NA,TRBJ1-2,TRBD1
CASSQYKNTEAFF,TGTGCCAGCAGCCAATACAAGAACACTGAAGCTTTCTTT,TRBV7-9,NA,TRBJ1-1,NA
CASRDAGTGSTEAFF,TGTGCCAGCAGAGACGCAGGGACAGGGAGTACTGAAGCTTTCTTT,TRBV2,NA,TRBJ1-1,TRBD1
CASSGGLAGTYNEQFF,TGCGCCAGCAGCGGAGGACTAGCGGGGACCTACAATGAGCAGTTCTTC,TRBV4-3,few,TRBJ2-1,TRBD2
CASSESWTSGGGYNEQFF,TGCGCCAGCAGTGAGTCTTGGACTAGCGGGGGAGGATACAATGAGCAGTTCTTC,TRBV10-1,few,TRBJ2-1,TRBD2
CASSRRGGEQYF,TGTGCCAGCAGCAGGAGGGGAGGCGAGCAGTACTTC,TRBV7-6,few,TRBJ2-7,NA
CASSLIRRESSYNEQFF,TGTGCCAGCAGCTTGATTAGGCGGGAGAGCTCCTACAATGAGCAGTTCTTC,TRBV5-6,NA,TRBJ2-1,TRBD2
CASSKLAPDNEQFF,TGTGCCAGTAGCAAACTAGCGCCCGACAATGAGCAGTTCTTC,TRBV19,NA,TRBJ2-1,TRBD2
CASSLNRQEFF,TGTGCCAGCAGCTTGAACAGACAGGAGTTCTTC,TRBV5-6,NA,TRBJ2-1,NA
CATDEGGAKGYTF,TGTGCCACCGACGAGGGGGGGGCTAAAGGCTACACCTTC,TRBV6-1,few,TRBJ1-2,NA
CASSIVGTEVTSPLHF,TGTGCCAGTAGTATAGTAGGGACAGAAGTGACTTCACCCCTCCACTTT,TRBV19,few,TRBJ1-6,TRBD1
CAWSALRGSTDTQYF,TGTGCCTGGAGTGCCCTGCGCGGAAGCACAGATACGCAGTATTTT,TRBV30,NA,TRBJ2-3,NA
CAWSPGQGYEQYF,TGTGCCTGGAGTCCTGGACAGGGCTACGAGCAGTACTTC,TRBV30,few,TRBJ2-7,TRBD1
CASGLSPPAGDTDTQYF,TGTGCTAGTGGTTTGTCCCCTCCGGCGGGAGACACAGATACGCAGTATTTT,TRBV12-5,few,TRBJ2-3,TRBD2
CASSVGLAGPSRGEQYF,TGTGCCAGCAGCGTGGGACTAGCGGGGCCATCTCGGGGCGAGCAGTACTTC,TRBV9,NA,TRBJ2-7,TRBD2